This T cell receptor (beta chain) appears in the sequencing data of a study of TIL therapy for anti-PD-1-resistant metastatic lung cancer. Turning to the study itself: Median patient age was 54, ranging roughly 35-85 years.

The germline V and J ends were trimmed by 6 bases and 3 bases, with 5 bases remaining between them. CDR1 is SNHLY, CDR2 FYNNEI, per germline. The CDR3 runs 11 residues. The immunoSEQ assay was v3. Some clones are missing from TCRdb's copy, which holds only in-frame ones; the method was immunoSEQ multiplex PCR. Of under 70,000 clones in the sample, about 70% are singletons; the top ten hold 1.5% to 2%. Time point given: pre-treatment sample, taken before nivolumab and TIL therapy. The receptor's source is a person between 30 and 80 years old with non-small cell lung cancer. The V call is TRBV2, the J call TRBJ2-5; D is uncertain. The sequencing used blood, collected at baseline. The CDR3 reads CASRVEETQYF. The CDR3, as DNA: TGTGCCAGCAGGGTGGAAGAGACCCAGTACTTC.